This T cell receptor (beta chain) appears in the sequencing data of a study of regulatory T cells in long-lasting Graves disease. Study information: Graves' patients with a new diagnosis had received antithyroid drugs under 3 months.

This sample's time point: newly diagnosed GD, antithyroid drugs for less than 3 months. Extracted RNA from PBMCs served as the source of the TCR library. In Xi'an, China, an endocrinology department was the source of patients. This clonotype was seen many times. Trimming removed 7 bases from V and 9 bases from J; junction bases left unmatched: 11. There are 16 residues in the CDR3. Germline V CDR1 and CDR2: WSHSY, SAAADI. Building the TCR beta libraries relied on iRepertoire HTBI primers, and CDR3 regions underwent Arm-PCR. TCRdb passed the multiplex PCR reads through MiXCR, listing each CDR3 protein once. Of about 540,000 distinct CDR3 sequences listed, 13% are singletons. The same sample was also used in a study of T cells in Graves' hyperthyroidism and ophthalmopathy. That investigation notes: Uncontrolled infection, other autoimmune disease, pregnancy or lactation disqualified patients from enrolment. When the TCR CDR3 underwent first-round RT-PCR, the HTBI primer set was used.

Source: peripheral blood mononuclear cells (PBMCs), taken at new diagnosis, from a patient treated with antithyroid drugs. This TCR was sampled from a young man with Graves disease. V and J are TRBV10-2 and TRBJ2-1, with 14 positions matching TRBD2. The CDR3 nucleotides are TGCGCCAGCAAAGGGACTAGCGGGAGTTGGGGTGGTGAGCAGTTCTTC. Translated: CASKGTSGSWGGEQFF.